The T cell receptor beta chain under discussion was sequenced for a study of cytomegalovirus exposure and HLA in healthy donors (dated by TCRdb to 2015 to 2018). Study-wide context: The 666 repertoires of the first cohort and the approximately 110 validation repertoires were produced on the same platform, according to a later analysis. The aim of the study was to test whether cataloging public T cell receptors could identify signatures of past pathogen exposure. In addition to the first cohort of several hundred subjects, a separate validation cohort of approximately 120 different subjects was used. The study combined high-throughput TCR immunosequencing, statistical association of individual TCRs with disease status, and machine learning to predict cytomegalovirus infection status. What the work shows at the level of the full study, not this receptor alone: A later analysis found that TCRs clustered in the first cohort also tended to co-occur in the roughly 120 validation repertoires, with approximately 94% of cluster scores above 0. A later analysis had no HLA typing for the validation cohort, so co-occurrence there was scored across all 110 or so repertoires. Across donors, most TCR sequences were observed very rarely, whereas some public TCRs were present in many individuals. A few of the identified cytomegalovirus-associated TCR beta chains were confirmed in vitro to be specific for cytomegalovirus antigens. In both the original and validation cohorts, the classifier was reported to diagnose cytomegalovirus status with high specificity and sensitivity. According to the authors, the approach could potentially be generalized to other disease states and immunological phenotypes. The study gave a list of 150 to 200 TCR beta chains associated with cytomegalovirus.

The library came from the immunoSEQ multiplex PCR assay. On the study's bioinformatics: A statistical classification framework was built for diagnosing cytomegalovirus status from the catalog of TCR beta chain sequences. Held by TCRdb, this immuneACCESS table contains in-frame sequences only and omits some clones. Under half of the omission traces to an unresolved V gene where checked; the cause of the rest is unknown. V, J and clone size are taken as reported in that table, and D and trimming were inferred from the DNA itself. The sample has more than 300,000 clones on record, 86% of them singletons. 0.84% of the sample is held by the ten biggest clonotypes. Note on this clone: No antigen is known for it. The input lacks base qualities; no much larger clone sits a single base away.

Donors formed part of the validation cohort, which comprised approximately 130 subjects and was distinct from the first cohort of 550 to 850 subjects. Cut back by 3 bases and 4 bases, the V and J ends lie 7 bases apart. In the germline V gene (reference sequence), CDR1 corresponds to LNHDA and CDR2 to SQIVND. The CDR3 runs 13 amino acids, cysteine and phenylalanine included. Just CDR3 DNA is preserved here, 39 bases in frame from base 1. Sequencing was done on a sample of PBMCs. The chain is assembled from TRBV19 and TRBJ1-5; the D segment cannot be called with confidence. This TCR was recovered from a woman aged 18-29 years in good health and CMV-seronegative. For the CDR3, the sequence is CASSMTLNQPQHF. In nucleotide form, the sequence is TGTGCCAGTAGTATGACACTGAATCAGCCCCAGCATTTT.